The 17 T cell receptor beta chains in this list originate from one sample, sequenced in a study of CD8+ T cells in alopecia areata. Following RNA extraction, reverse transcription yielded cDNA that acted as the sequencing template. Sequencing was performed with immunoSEQ multiplex PCR; in TCRdb, only in-frame clones are kept and a portion is missing. The sample yields hundreds of thousands of clones, less than 80% seen once. The sample here was CD4+ T cells sorted from blood, taken at week 0. The receptor source for this set is a human donor with alopecia areata.

To note about this clone: Other nucleotide sequences in the sample specify the same CDR3. The V gene is TRBV9, the J gene TRBJ2-2; no definite D call. The V gene's germline CDR1 is SGDLS and CDR2 YYNGEE. The CDR3 consists of 13 residues. V dropped 0 bases and J dropped 4 bases, with 4 bases sitting between them. DNA of the CDR3: TGTGCCAGCAGCGTAGTCGGCACCGGGGAGCTGTTTTTT. Its protein product is CASSVVGTGELFF.

This chain links TRBV7-3 with TRBJ1-1, with D hard to call. V was clipped by 0 bases and J by 1 base, with 6 bases between them. The CDR3 sequence is 14 residues long. Germline V gene lookup returns CDR1 SGHTA and CDR2 FQGTGA. As DNA, the CDR3 is TGTGCCAGCAGCTTAACGCACGGGAACACTGAAGCTTTCTTT. It is translated as CASSLTHGNTEAFF.

The sample holds one count of this clone. This chain uses TRBV11-2 with TRBJ2-1; 7 positions match TRBD1. The CDR3 length is 13 residues. V lost 5 bases, J lost 14 bases, and 12 bases stayed unmatched. Germline V gene lookup returns CDR1 SGHAT and CDR2 FQNNGV. The CDR3 region has the DNA TGTGCCAGCAGCAAAGTCAGGGGGATTATGGAGTTCTTC. This sequence encodes CASSKVRGIMEFF.

The V call is TRBV25-1, the J call TRBJ2-5, with D perhaps TRBD1 (6 bases). Trimming stripped 5 bases from V and 3 bases from J, with 16 bases between. The germline CDR1 and CDR2 sequences are MGHDK and SYGVNS. The CDR3 totals 15 residues. For the CDR3, the DNA is TGTGCCAGCAGTTACCGGGACACCGCGGAAGAGACCCAGTACTTC. Protein product: CASSYRDTAEETQYF.

The chain is built from TRBV5-1 and TRBJ1-1; D is unclear. Germline CDR1 reads SGHRS; CDR2 reads YFSETQ. The CDR3 runs to 14 residues. The ends were cut back, 0 bases at V and 5 bases at J, with 11 bases in the middle. In nucleotides, the CDR3 is TGCGCCAGCAGCTTGGTAGGAGTGGAGACTGAAGCTTTCTTT. It translates to CASSLVGVETEAFF.

This clone was seen a few times. The chain uses TRBV29-1 and TRBJ1-4; 8 bases are shared with TRBD1. This CDR3 is built from 14 residues. The V and J ends lost 4 bases and 7 bases, in that order; junction bases with no gene match: 8. Germline-derived CDR1 and CDR2 are SQVTM and ANQGSEA. Here the CDR3 DNA reads TGCAGCGTTGTGGCAGGGGGCGCAAGTGAAAAACTGTTTTTT. It is translated as CSVVAGGASEKLFF.

This sequence joins TRBV15 and TRBJ2-4; no clear D gene. The V gene lost 1 base and the J gene lost 1 base, with 8 bases spanning the gap. The CDR3 totals 15 residues. Germline V gene data show CDR1 as LNHNV and CDR2 as YYDKDF (reference sequence). CDR3 in amino acids: CATSRVAPAKNIQYF. CDR3 nucleotide sequence: TGTGCCACCAGCAGAGTAGCACCTGCCAAAAACATTCAGTACTTC.

On this clone itself: This CDR3 is also generated by other DNA sequences in the sample. The V gene is TRBV29-1, the J gene TRBJ1-1; 8 nucleotides line up with TRBD1. The V gene's germline CDR1 is SQVTM and CDR2 ANQGSEA. Germline trimming cut 4 bases from V and 1 base from J; bases unmatched to any gene: 2. CDR3 length: 13 amino acids. CDR3 in amino acids: CSVAGQGNTEAFF. The CDR3 DNA follows: TGCAGCGTTGCAGGACAGGGGAACACTGAAGCTTTCTTT.

The table lists this clone with a few counts. The rearrangement joins TRBV7-2 to TRBJ1-2; maybe TRBD1 (5 bases). V lost 1 base and J 1 base, leaving 7 bases between the germline ends. CDR3 length equals 14 residues. Per the germline V gene, CDR1 is SGHTA and CDR2 is FQGNSA. This CDR3 reads CASSLGTNNYGYTF. The CDR3 region has the DNA TGTGCCAGCAGCTTAGGGACAAATAACTATGGCTACACCTTC.

The gene calls are TRBV20-1 and TRBJ2-1, with no clear D. Germline V CDR1 and CDR2: DFQATT, SNEGSKA (reference sequence). Trimming cost V 5 bases and J 5 bases, with 4 bases left between them. This CDR3 region has 10 residues. Written as DNA, the CDR3 is TGCAGTGCTGGGGACAATGAGCAGTTCTTC. This translates into CSAGDNEQFF.

This chain connects TRBV25-1 to TRBJ2-7; weak D call: TRBD2 (6 bases). Germline V CDR1 and CDR2: MGHDK, SYGVNS. CDR3 size: 13 residues. The V and J ends lost 8 bases and 3 bases respectively, with 14 bases between them. This CDR3 is CASGLGGGYEQYF. As DNA, the CDR3 is TGTGCCAGCGGACTGGGGGGAGGCTACGAGCAGTACTTC.

The chain combines TRBV4-1 with TRBJ1-6, with a tentative D call TRBD1 (6 bases). The CDR3 extends over 15 amino acids. Trimming removed 3 bases at V and 7 bases at J, with 13 bases between. Germline V lookup: CDR1 MGHRA, CDR2 YSYEKL. The CDR3 DNA sequence: TGCGCCAGCAGCCAGATACAGGGATACAATTCACCCCTCCACTTT. Its translation is CASSQIQGYNSPLHF.

The rearrangement joins TRBV5-6 to TRBJ2-1; 7 nucleotides match TRBD2. CDR1 and CDR2 from the germline V gene are SGHDT and YYEEEE. V lost 0 bases, J lost 0 bases, and 0 bases stayed unmatched. The CDR3 sequence is 15 residues long. CDR3: CASSLVAGSYNEQFF. The CDR3 DNA reads as TGTGCCAGCAGCTTGGTAGCGGGCTCCTACAATGAGCAGTTCTTC.

The chain is built from TRBV7-2 and TRBJ1-2; D unclear. Trimming took off 5 bases at V and 7 bases at J, with 17 bases between the two ends. The CDR3 sequence is 14 residues long. Germline V gives CDR1 SGHTA, CDR2 FQGNSA. Here the CDR3 reads CASSVKTWTGGYTF. The CDR3 nucleotides are TGTGCCAGCAGCGTCAAAACTTGGACCGGTGGCTACACCTTC.

The gene calls are TRBV30 and TRBJ2-7; 13 bases align to TRBD2. The CDR3 has 16 amino acids. Germline lookup yields CDR1 GTSNPN and CDR2 SVGIG (reference sequence). With 2 bases clipped from V and 4 bases from J, the junction kept 8 bases outside the gene matches. The CDR3 coding sequence is TGTGCCTGGAGTCCGGGACTAGCGGGGCGGAATTACGAGCAGTACTTC. Protein: CAWSPGLAGRNYEQYF.

The chain links TRBV30 to TRBJ1-5; 7 positions match TRBD1. J was trimmed by 2 bases and V by 4 bases; bases with no gene match: 8. From germline, CDR1 is GTSNPN and CDR2 SVGIG (reference sequence). CDR3 length: 15 residues. CDR3 region: CAWTPTGLGNQPQHF. CDR3 sequence (DNA): TGTGCCTGGACCCCGACAGGGTTGGGCAATCAGCCCCAGCATTTT.

This chain uses TRBV7-2 with TRBJ1-2; TRBD1 is a possible D gene (6 bases). V was trimmed by 2 bases and J by 2 bases, leaving 18 bases between them. The length of the CDR3 is 17 residues. CDR1 and CDR2 from the germline V gene are SGHTA and FQGNSA. CDR3 coding DNA: TGTGCCAGCAGCTTATCCTCTGTCCGGGGGCAGAACTATGGCTACACCTTC. It is translated as CASSLSSVRGQNYGYTF.